The entry below gives a single T cell receptor (beta chain) sequence along with its context. TCRdb processed the 5' RACE reads anew with MiXCR; each CDR3 protein has one entry. The repertoire holds 35,000 to 50,000 distinct CDR3 sequences, with roughly 31% as singletons. The CDR3 covers 14 residues. V was trimmed by 2 bases and J by 2 bases, leaving 10 bases between them. The chain is built from TRBV12-3 or TRBV12-4 and TRBJ2-7; a weak D match, TRBD1 (6 bases). The origin of this receptor is a female donor with breast cancer. Material: tumor-infiltrating memory CD4+ T cells sorted from the breast tumor. Regarding subset: memory CD4+ T cells, CD4+CD45RO+CD25-. For the CDR3, the DNA is TGTGCCAGCAGTTTATTTGGGACAACCTACGAGCAGTACTTC. Protein product: CASSLFGTTYEQYF.